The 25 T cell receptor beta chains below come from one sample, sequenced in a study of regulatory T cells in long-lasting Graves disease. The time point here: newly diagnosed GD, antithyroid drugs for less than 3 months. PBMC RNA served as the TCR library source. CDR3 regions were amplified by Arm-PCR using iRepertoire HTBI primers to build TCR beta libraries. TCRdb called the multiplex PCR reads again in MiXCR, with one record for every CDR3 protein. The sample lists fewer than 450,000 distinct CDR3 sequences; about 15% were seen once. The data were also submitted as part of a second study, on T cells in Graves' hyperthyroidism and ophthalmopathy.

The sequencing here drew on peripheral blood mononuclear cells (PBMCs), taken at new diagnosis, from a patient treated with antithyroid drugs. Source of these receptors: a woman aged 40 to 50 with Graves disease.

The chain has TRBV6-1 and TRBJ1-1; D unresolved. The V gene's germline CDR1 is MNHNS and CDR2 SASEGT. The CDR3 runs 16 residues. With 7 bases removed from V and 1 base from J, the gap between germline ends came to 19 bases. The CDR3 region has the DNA TGTGCCAGCACCTCACCCTCAAGGTTCCGGAACACTGAAGCTTTCTTT. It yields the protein CASTSPSRFRNTEAFF.

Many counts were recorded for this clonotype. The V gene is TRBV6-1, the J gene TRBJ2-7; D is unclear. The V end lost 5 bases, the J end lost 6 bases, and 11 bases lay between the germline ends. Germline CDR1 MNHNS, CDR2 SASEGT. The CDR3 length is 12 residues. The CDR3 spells CASSPPGLEQYF. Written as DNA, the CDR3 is TGTGCCAGCAGTCCCCCCGGCCTCGAGCAGTACTTC.

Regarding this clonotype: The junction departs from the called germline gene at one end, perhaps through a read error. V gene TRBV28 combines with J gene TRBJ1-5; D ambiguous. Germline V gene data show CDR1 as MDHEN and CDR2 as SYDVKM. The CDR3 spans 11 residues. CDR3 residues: CVSSFNQPQHF. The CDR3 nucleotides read TGTGTCAGCAGTTTTAATCAGCCCCAGCATTTT.

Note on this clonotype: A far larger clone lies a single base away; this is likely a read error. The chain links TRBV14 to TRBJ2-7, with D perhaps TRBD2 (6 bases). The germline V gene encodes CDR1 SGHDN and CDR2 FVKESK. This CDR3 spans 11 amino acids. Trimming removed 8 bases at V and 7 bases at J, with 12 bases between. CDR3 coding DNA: TGTGCCAGCGGGAGGACGGATGAGCAGTACTTC. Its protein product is CASGRTDEQYF. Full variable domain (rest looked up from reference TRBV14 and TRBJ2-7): EAGVTQFPSHSVIEKGQTVTLRCDPISGHDNLYWYRRVMGKEIKFLLHFVKESKQDESGMPNNRFLAERTGGTYSTLKVQPAELEDSGVYFCASGRTDEQYFGPGTRLTVT.

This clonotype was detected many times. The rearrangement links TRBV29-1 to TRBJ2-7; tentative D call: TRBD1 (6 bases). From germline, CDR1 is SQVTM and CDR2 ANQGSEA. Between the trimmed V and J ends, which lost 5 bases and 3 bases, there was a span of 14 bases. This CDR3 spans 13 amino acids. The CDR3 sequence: CSVLTTGLYEQYF. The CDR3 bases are TGCAGCGTTTTGACCACAGGGCTCTACGAGCAGTACTTC.

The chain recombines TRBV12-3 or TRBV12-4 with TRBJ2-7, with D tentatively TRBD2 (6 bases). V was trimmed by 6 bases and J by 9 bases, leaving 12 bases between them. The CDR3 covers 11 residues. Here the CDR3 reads CASRSSSVQYF. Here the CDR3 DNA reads TGTGCCAGCAGATCATCTAGCGTGCAGTACTTC.

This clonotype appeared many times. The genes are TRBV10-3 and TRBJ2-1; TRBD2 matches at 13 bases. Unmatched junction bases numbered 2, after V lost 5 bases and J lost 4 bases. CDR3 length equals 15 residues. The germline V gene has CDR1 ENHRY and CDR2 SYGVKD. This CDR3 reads CAISLTSGRYNEQFF. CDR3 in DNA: TGTGCCATCAGTCTGACTAGCGGGAGGTACAATGAGCAGTTCTTC.

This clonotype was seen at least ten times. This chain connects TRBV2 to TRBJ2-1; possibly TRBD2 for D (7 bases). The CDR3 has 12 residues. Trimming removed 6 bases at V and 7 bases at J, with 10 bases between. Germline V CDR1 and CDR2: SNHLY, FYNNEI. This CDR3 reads CASREGGNEQFF. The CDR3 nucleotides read TGTGCCAGCAGGGAGGGGGGGAATGAGCAGTTCTTC. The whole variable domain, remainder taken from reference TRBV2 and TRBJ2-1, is EPEVTQTPSHQVTQMGQEVILRCVPISNHLYFYWYRQILGQKVEFLVSFYNNEISEKSEIFDDQFSVERPDGSNFTLKIRSTKLEDSAMYFCASREGGNEQFFGPGTRLTVL.

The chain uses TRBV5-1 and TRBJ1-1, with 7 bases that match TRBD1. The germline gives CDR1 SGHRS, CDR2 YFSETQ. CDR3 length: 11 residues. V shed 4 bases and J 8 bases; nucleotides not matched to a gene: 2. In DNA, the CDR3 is TGCGCCAGCAGCACGGGACAGGAAGCTTTCTTT. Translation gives CASSTGQEAFF.

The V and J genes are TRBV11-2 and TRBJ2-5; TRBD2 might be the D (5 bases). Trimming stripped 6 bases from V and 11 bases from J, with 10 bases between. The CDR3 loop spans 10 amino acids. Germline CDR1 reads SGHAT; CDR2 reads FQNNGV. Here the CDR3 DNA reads TGTGCCAGCAGTAGCGCCTCACAGTACTTC. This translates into CASSSASQYF.

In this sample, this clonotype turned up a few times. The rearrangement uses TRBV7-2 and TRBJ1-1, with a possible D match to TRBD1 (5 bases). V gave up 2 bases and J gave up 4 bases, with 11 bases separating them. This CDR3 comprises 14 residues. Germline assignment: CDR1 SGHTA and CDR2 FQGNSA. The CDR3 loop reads CASSLYSGATEAFF. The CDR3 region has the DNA TGTGCCAGCAGCTTATATAGTGGGGCCACTGAAGCTTTCTTT.

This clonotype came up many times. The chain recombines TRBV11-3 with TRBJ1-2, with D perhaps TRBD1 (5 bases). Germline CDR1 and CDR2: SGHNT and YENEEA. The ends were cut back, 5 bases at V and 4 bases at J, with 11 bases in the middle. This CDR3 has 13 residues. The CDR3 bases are TGTGCCAGCAGCCCATCGGGGGTCTATGGCTACACCTTC. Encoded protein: CASSPSGVYGYTF.

The chain's CDR3 is CATSDNTETQYF. In DNA, the CDR3 is TGTGCCACCAGTGATAATACGGAGACCCAGTACTTC. The V gene is TRBV24-1, the J gene TRBJ2-5; no definite D call. Germline V gene data show CDR1 as KGHDR and CDR2 as SFDVKD. Trimming shortened V by 3 bases and J by 5 bases, and 6 bases separated the two germline ends. The CDR3 is made up of 12 amino acids.

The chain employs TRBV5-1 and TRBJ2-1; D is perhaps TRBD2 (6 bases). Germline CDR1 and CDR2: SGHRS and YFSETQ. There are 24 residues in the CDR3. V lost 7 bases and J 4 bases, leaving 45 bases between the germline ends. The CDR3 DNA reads TGCGCCAGCCCCGCCGGGACGGCGGCATTGCTGGACCGAACGCGGGAACCTAATTACAATGAGCAGTTCTTC. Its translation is CASPAGTAALLDRTREPNYNEQFF.

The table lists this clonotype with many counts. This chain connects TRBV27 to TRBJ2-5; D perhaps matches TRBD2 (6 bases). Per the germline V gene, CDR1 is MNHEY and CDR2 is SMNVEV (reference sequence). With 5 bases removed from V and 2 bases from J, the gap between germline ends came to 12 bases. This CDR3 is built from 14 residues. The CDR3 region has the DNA TGTGCCAGCAGTATCGGGACTTTTCAAGAGACCCAGTACTTC. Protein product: CASSIGTFQETQYF.

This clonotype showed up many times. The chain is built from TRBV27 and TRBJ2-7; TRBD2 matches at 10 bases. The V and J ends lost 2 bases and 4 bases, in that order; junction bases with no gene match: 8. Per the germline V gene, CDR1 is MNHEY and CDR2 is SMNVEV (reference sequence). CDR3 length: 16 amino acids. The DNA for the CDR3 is TGTGCCAGCAGTTTAAGGGGAGGACTAGCGGAATACGAGCAGTACTTC. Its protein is CASSLRGGLAEYEQYF.

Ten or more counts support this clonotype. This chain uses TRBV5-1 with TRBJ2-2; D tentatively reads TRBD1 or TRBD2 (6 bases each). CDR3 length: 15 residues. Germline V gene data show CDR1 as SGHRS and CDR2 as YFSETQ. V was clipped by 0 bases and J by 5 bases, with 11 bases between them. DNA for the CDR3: TGCGCCAGCAGCTTGGAGGGGGGAAGGACCGGGGAGCTGTTTTTT. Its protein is CASSLEGGRTGELFF.

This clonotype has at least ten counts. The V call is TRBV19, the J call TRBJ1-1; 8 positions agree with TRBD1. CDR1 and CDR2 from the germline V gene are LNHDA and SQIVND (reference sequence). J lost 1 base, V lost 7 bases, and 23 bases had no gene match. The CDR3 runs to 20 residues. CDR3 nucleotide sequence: TGTGCCAGTAACCCCGCAGGGGGCCGTTTTGTAGTCGGCTCGAACACTGAAGCTTTCTTT. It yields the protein CASNPAGGRFVVGSNTEAFF.

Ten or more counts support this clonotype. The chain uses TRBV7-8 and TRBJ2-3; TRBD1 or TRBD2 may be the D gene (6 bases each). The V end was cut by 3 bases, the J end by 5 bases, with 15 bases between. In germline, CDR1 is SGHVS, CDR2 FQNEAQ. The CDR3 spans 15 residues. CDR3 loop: CASSFPAGGRDTQYF. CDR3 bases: TGTGCCAGCAGCTTCCCGGCCGGGGGCAGAGATACGCAGTATTTT. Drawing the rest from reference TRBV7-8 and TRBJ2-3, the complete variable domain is GAGVSQSPRYKVAKRGQDVALRCDPISGHVSLFWYQQALGQGPEFLTYFQNEAQLDKSGLPSDRFFAERPEGSVSTLKIQRTQQEDSAVYLCASSFPAGGRDTQYFGPGTRLTVL.

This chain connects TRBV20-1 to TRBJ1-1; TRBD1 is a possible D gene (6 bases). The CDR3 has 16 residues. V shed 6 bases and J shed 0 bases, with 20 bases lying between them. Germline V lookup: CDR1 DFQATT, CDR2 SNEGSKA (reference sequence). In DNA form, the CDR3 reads TGCAGTGCCCTCCCTCCCGGACAGTCAATGAACACTGAAGCTTTCTTT. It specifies CSALPPGQSMNTEAFF.

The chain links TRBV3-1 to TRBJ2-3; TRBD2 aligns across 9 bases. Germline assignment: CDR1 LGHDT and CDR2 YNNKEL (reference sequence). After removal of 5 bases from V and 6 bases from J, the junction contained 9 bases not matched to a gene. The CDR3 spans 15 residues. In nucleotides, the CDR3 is TGTGCCAGCAGCAGCGGGAGGCACAGGTTGGATACGCAGTATTTT. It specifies CASSSGRHRLDTQYF.

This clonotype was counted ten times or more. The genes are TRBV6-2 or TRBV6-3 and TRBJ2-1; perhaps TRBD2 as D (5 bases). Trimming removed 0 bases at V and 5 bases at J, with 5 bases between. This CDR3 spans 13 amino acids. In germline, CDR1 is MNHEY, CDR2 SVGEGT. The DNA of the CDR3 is TGTGCCAGCAGTTACTCAGCGGACAATGAGCAGTTCTTC. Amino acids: CASSYSADNEQFF.

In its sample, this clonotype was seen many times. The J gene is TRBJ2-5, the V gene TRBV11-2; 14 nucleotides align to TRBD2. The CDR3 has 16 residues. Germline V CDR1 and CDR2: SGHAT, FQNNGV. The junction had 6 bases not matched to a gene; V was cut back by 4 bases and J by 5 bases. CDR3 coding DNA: TGTGCCAGCAGCTCAGGACTAGCGGGAGGTGGTGAGACCCAGTACTTC. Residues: CASSSGLAGGGETQYF.

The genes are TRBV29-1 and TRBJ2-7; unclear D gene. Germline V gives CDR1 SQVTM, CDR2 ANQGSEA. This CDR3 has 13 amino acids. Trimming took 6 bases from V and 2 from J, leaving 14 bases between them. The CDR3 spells CSVLTLHAYEQYF. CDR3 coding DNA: TGCAGCGTCTTGACACTACACGCCTACGAGCAGTACTTC.

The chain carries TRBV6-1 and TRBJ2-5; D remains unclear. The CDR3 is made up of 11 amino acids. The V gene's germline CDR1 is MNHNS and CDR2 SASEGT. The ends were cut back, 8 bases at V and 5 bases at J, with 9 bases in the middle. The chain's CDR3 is CASGVGETQYF. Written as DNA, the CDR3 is TGTGCCAGCGGGGTAGGGGAGACCCAGTACTTC.